The rows below give T cell receptor beta chains drawn from one sample of a study of blood T cell repertoires in COVID-19. Repertoires were generated with immunoSEQ multiplex PCR, while TCRdb's copy carries only in-frame clones and drops some. The sample has 350,000 to 450,000 clones, roughly 92% seen once. The sequenced material came from PBMCs or T cells enriched from blood (not recorded which). The receptor set was obtained from a woman in her thirties or forties who had been exposed to COVID-19. Each CDR3 is given with its conserved first and last residue. D genes are given only for firm matches. Only part of the rows carry a size: once, few, many, or a class if the clone is expanded.

>.|.|TRBV6-5|14|TRBJ1-1
TGTGCCAGCAGTTGGTATGAAGGGGAAACTGAAGCTTTCTTT
CASSWYEGETEAFF
>.|.|TRBV30|14|TRBJ1-1
TGTGCCTGGAGTACGGGACAAATGAACACTGAAGCTTTCTTT
CAWSTGQMNTEAFF
>.|.|TRBV29-1|12|TRBJ1-2
TGCAGCGTTGTAAGGGGCGACTATGGCTACACCTTC
CSVVRGDYGYTF
>.|.|TRBV6-5|13|TRBJ2-3
TGTGCCAGCATGAGCGGAAGCACAGATACGCAGTATTTT
CASMSGSTDTQYF
>.|TRBD1|TRBV23-1|17|TRBJ1-5
TGCGCCAGCAGTCAGGGGAGGACAGGGGGGGAAAGGCAGCCCCAGCATTTT
CASSQGRTGGERQPQHF
>.|.|TRBV7-9|14|TRBJ1-1
TGTGCCAGCAGCTCCTTTCAGGCGAACACTGAAGCTTTCTTT
CASSSFQANTEAFF
>.|TRBD1|TRBV6-5|14|TRBJ2-7
TGTGCCAGCAGTAGAGACAGGGGGGTTAGCGAGCAGTACTTC
CASSRDRGVSEQYF
>once|TRBD1|TRBV12-5|15|TRBJ1-3
TGTGCTAGTGGTTTGGAATCAGGGGGAGGAAACACCATATATTTT
CASGLESGGGNTIYF
>.|.|TRBV7-3|15|TRBJ2-5
TGTGCCAGCAGCTTATCCGGCGCGGGGCAAGAGACCCAGTACTTC
CASSLSGAGQETQYF
>.|TRBD1|TRBV13|12|TRBJ2-5
TGTGCCAGCAGTCCAGGGGGCGAGACCCAGTACTTC
CASSPGGETQYF
>.|TRBD1|TRBV12-3/TRBV12-4|13|TRBJ2-7
TGTGCCAGCAGTCTACAGGGGGGCTACGAGCAGTACTTC
CASSLQGGYEQYF
>.|.|TRBV9|15|TRBJ1-3
TGTGCCAGCAGCGTAGAACAGGGCTCTGGAAACACCATATATTTT
CASSVEQGSGNTIYF
>.|TRBD1|TRBV27|13|TRBJ1-1
TGTGCCAGCAGTTCGTGGACAGGGACTGAAGCTTTCTTT
CASSSWTGTEAFF